A selection of T cell receptor beta chains follows, all from one sample in a study of Graves' ophthalmopathy and Graves' hyperthyroidism. One entry per CDR3 protein, called by TCRdb with MiXCR from the multiplex PCR reads. The sample comprises approximately 410,000 distinct CDR3 sequences, just over 15% of which are singletons, and about 7% rests with the top ten. Sample: peripheral blood. These receptors originate from a woman aged 18-35 years with stable Graves' hyperthyroidism. The CDR3 runs from the conserved cysteine through the conserved F or W. The D gene is left open where the match is weak. Some rows mark clone size as missing; the rest say once, few, many or name a class of expanded clone.

J gene: TRBJ1-1
D gene: TRBD1
CDR3 length: 16
clone size: .
V gene: TRBV6-2/TRBV6-3
CDR3 DNA: TGTGCCAGCAGCCCCGCGTCCGGGACAGGGGGCCGGGGAGCTTTCTTT
CDR3 protein: CASSPASGTGGRGAFF

J gene: TRBJ1-2
D gene: TRBD1
CDR3 length: 15
clone size: many
V gene: TRBV20-1
CDR3 DNA: TGCAGTGCCATTTTAGCCGGGACAGGGAGGCATGGCTACACCTTC
CDR3 protein: CSAILAGTGRHGYTF

J gene: TRBJ2-7
D gene: .
CDR3 length: 13
clone size: many
V gene: TRBV7-2
CDR3 DNA: TGTGCCAGCAGCTTCGCCAGGGCAGGGGAGCAGTACTTC
CDR3 protein: CASSFARAGEQYF

J gene: TRBJ1-6
D gene: .
CDR3 length: 15
clone size: many
V gene: TRBV11-2
CDR3 DNA: TGTGCCAGCAGCTTAACAGGGTCCTATAATTCACCCCTCCACTTT
CDR3 protein: CASSLTGSYNSPLHF

J gene: TRBJ1-1
D gene: .
CDR3 length: 14
clone size: many
V gene: TRBV3-1
CDR3 DNA: TGTGCCAGCAGCCAAGGACGCACTAACACTGAAGCTTTCTTT
CDR3 protein: CASSQGRTNTEAFF

J gene: TRBJ1-1
D gene: .
CDR3 length: 15
clone size: many
V gene: TRBV5-8
CDR3 DNA: TGTGCCAGCAGCTTGTTCGGCCAGGGGTACACTGAAGCTTTCTTT
CDR3 protein: CASSLFGQGYTEAFF

J gene: TRBJ1-1
D gene: .
CDR3 length: 17
clone size: many
V gene: TRBV11-1
CDR3 DNA: TGTGCCAGCAGTTCAAATACACTCGGGACATCTCACACTGAAGCTTTCTTT
CDR3 protein: CASSSNTLGTSHTEAFF

J gene: TRBJ1-1
D gene: .
CDR3 length: 16
clone size: few
V gene: TRBV4-1
CDR3 DNA: TGCGCCAGCAGCCCCCCAGGGACGGGAATAAACACTGAAGCTTTCTTT
CDR3 protein: CASSPPGTGINTEAFF

J gene: TRBJ2-5
D gene: .
CDR3 length: 10
clone size: many
V gene: TRBV29-1
CDR3 DNA: TGCAGCGTTGGGGCGGAGACCCAGTACTTC
CDR3 protein: CSVGAETQYF

J gene: TRBJ2-5
D gene: TRBD1
CDR3 length: 17
clone size: many
V gene: TRBV20-1
CDR3 DNA: TGCAGTGCGCCCCCTGGGGCCGGGACAGGCAACCGAGAGACCCAGTACTTC
CDR3 protein: CSAPPGAGTGNRETQYF

J gene: TRBJ1-1
D gene: .
CDR3 length: 12
clone size: few
V gene: TRBV29-1
CDR3 DNA: TGCAGCGTATCAAGGCAGAACACTGAAGCTTTCTTT
CDR3 protein: CSVSRQNTEAFF

J gene: TRBJ2-7
D gene: .
CDR3 length: 16
clone size: few
V gene: TRBV7-2
CDR3 DNA: TGTGCCAGCAGCCCAGCTCGGGCCCGCAGGAACTACGAGCAGTACTTC
CDR3 protein: CASSPARARRNYEQYF

J gene: TRBJ1-5
D gene: .
CDR3 length: 16
clone size: .
V gene: TRBV6-1
CDR3 DNA: TGTGCCAGCAGTCTATTTACTTTGATGGGCGATCAGCCCCAGCATTTT
CDR3 protein: CASSLFTLMGDQPQHF

J gene: TRBJ1-1
D gene: .
CDR3 length: 12
clone size: .
V gene: TRBV12-3/TRBV12-4
CDR3 DNA: TGTGCCAGCACCCTCATTAACACTGAAGCTTTCTTT
CDR3 protein: CASTLINTEAFF

J gene: TRBJ2-7
D gene: .
CDR3 length: 11
clone size: many
V gene: TRBV20-1
CDR3 DNA: TGCAGTGCCCTCGGGGGAGACGAGCAGTACTTC
CDR3 protein: CSALGGDEQYF

J gene: TRBJ2-7
D gene: .
CDR3 length: 14
clone size: .
V gene: TRBV15
CDR3 DNA: TGTGCCACCAGCAGTGATATGGGGGCGTACGAGCAGTACTTC
CDR3 protein: CATSSDMGAYEQYF

J gene: TRBJ1-1
D gene: .
CDR3 length: 14
clone size: many
V gene: TRBV14
CDR3 DNA: TGTGCCAGCAGCCAATATCCGGGGGCCACTGAAGCTTTCTTT
CDR3 protein: CASSQYPGATEAFF

J gene: TRBJ1-1
D gene: TRBD1
CDR3 length: 13
clone size: .
V gene: TRBV6-1
CDR3 DNA: TGTGCCAGCAGTGTCACAGCAGGGGGTGAAGCTTTCTTT
CDR3 protein: CASSVTAGGEAFF

J gene: TRBJ1-3
D gene: TRBD1
CDR3 length: 15
clone size: many
V gene: TRBV12-3/TRBV12-4
CDR3 DNA: TGTGCCAGCAGTTTAGGGCAGGGGGCGCGAAACACCATATATTTT
CDR3 protein: CASSLGQGARNTIYF

J gene: TRBJ1-1
D gene: .
CDR3 length: 13
clone size: many
V gene: TRBV6-1
CDR3 DNA: TGTGCCAGCAGTGGATGGGGGAACACTGAAGCTTTCTTT
CDR3 protein: CASSGWGNTEAFF

J gene: TRBJ1-2
D gene: .
CDR3 length: 14
clone size: many
V gene: TRBV7-9
CDR3 DNA: TGTGCCAGCAGCACTGCAGGACAGAACTATGGCTACACCTTC
CDR3 protein: CASSTAGQNYGYTF

J gene: TRBJ2-7
D gene: .
CDR3 length: 14
clone size: many
V gene: TRBV7-8
CDR3 DNA: TGTGCCAGCAGCATATGGGACGGTACCTACGAGCAGTACTTC
CDR3 protein: CASSIWDGTYEQYF

J gene: TRBJ1-1
D gene: .
CDR3 length: 12
clone size: many
V gene: TRBV7-8
CDR3 DNA: TGTGCCAGCAGCTTAGCGGGTAGGGAAGCTTTCTTT
CDR3 protein: CASSLAGREAFF

J gene: TRBJ1-5
D gene: .
CDR3 length: 15
clone size: many
V gene: TRBV4-1
CDR3 DNA: TGCGCCAGCAGCCAAGAAGGAACAGGTTCAAGGCCCCAGCATTTT
CDR3 protein: CASSQEGTGSRPQHF

J gene: TRBJ1-5
D gene: .
CDR3 length: 19
clone size: few
V gene: TRBV27
CDR3 DNA: TGTGCCAGCAGTCCTGGGAATATACGGGACTCATATGGGAATCAGCCCCAGCATTTT
CDR3 protein: CASSPGNIRDSYGNQPQHF

J gene: TRBJ1-1
D gene: .
CDR3 length: 14
clone size: many
V gene: TRBV19
CDR3 DNA: TGTGCCAGTAGAGAGGGGGGGACGAACACTGAAGCTTTCTTT
CDR3 protein: CASREGGTNTEAFF

J gene: TRBJ2-7
D gene: .
CDR3 length: 13
clone size: many
V gene: TRBV12-3/TRBV12-4
CDR3 DNA: TGTGCCAGCAGTTTATTACAGGGCTACGAGCAGTACTTC
CDR3 protein: CASSLLQGYEQYF

J gene: TRBJ1-3
D gene: .
CDR3 length: 16
clone size: many
V gene: TRBV12-3/TRBV12-4
CDR3 DNA: .
CDR3 protein: CASSTFGAQSGNTIYF

J gene: TRBJ1-1
D gene: .
CDR3 length: 13
clone size: many
V gene: TRBV7-9
CDR3 DNA: TGTGCCAGCTTAACAGGAAAGGGCACTGAAGCTTTCTTT
CDR3 protein: CASLTGKGTEAFF

J gene: TRBJ1-5
D gene: .
CDR3 length: 17
clone size: many
V gene: TRBV7-7
CDR3 DNA: TGTGCTAGCAGCTTAGAATTGGATCGTAACGGCAATCAGCCCCAGCATTTT
CDR3 protein: CASSLELDRNGNQPQHF

J gene: TRBJ2-7
D gene: TRBD1
CDR3 length: 15
clone size: many
V gene: TRBV5-5
CDR3 DNA: TGTGCCAGCAGCTTAACATTCGGGACAGAGTACGAGCAGTACTTC
CDR3 protein: CASSLTFGTEYEQYF

J gene: TRBJ1-2
D gene: .
CDR3 length: 16
clone size: few
V gene: TRBV5-1
CDR3 DNA: TGCGCCAGCAGCTTGGGACCGGGACGGGGTAACTATGGCTACACCTTC
CDR3 protein: CASSLGPGRGNYGYTF

J gene: TRBJ2-7
D gene: TRBD1
CDR3 length: 17
clone size: many
V gene: TRBV27
CDR3 DNA: TGTGCCAGCAGTCCCCTCGACAGGGAAAGGTGGGCCTACGAGCAGTACTTC
CDR3 protein: CASSPLDRERWAYEQYF

J gene: TRBJ2-7
D gene: .
CDR3 length: 16
clone size: many
V gene: TRBV10-2
CDR3 DNA: TGCGCCAGCAGATTCAAATGGGGCGATAGCTCCTACGAGCAGTACTTC
CDR3 protein: CASRFKWGDSSYEQYF

J gene: TRBJ1-1
D gene: .
CDR3 length: 14
clone size: many
V gene: TRBV12-5
CDR3 DNA: TGTGCTAGTGGTTTCGGCCTCTTGAACACTGAAGCTTTCTTT
CDR3 protein: CASGFGLLNTEAFF

J gene: TRBJ1-2
D gene: .
CDR3 length: 12
clone size: many
V gene: TRBV9
CDR3 DNA: TGTGCCAGCAGCCCGTACAGGGATGGCTACACCTTC
CDR3 protein: CASSPYRDGYTF

J gene: TRBJ2-5
D gene: .
CDR3 length: 13
clone size: many
V gene: TRBV5-4
CDR3 DNA: TGTGCCAGCAGCTTGAAGGGTGGCGAGACCCAGTACTTC
CDR3 protein: CASSLKGGETQYF

J gene: TRBJ1-2
D gene: .
CDR3 length: 12
clone size: many
V gene: TRBV29-1
CDR3 DNA: TGCAGCGTGGCCACGGCAGCCTATGGCTACACCTTC
CDR3 protein: CSVATAAYGYTF

J gene: TRBJ1-5
D gene: .
CDR3 length: 13
clone size: many
V gene: TRBV19
CDR3 DNA: TGTGCCAGTACCGGGGAGGGGGACCAGCCCCAGCATTTT
CDR3 protein: CASTGEGDQPQHF

J gene: TRBJ1-2
D gene: .
CDR3 length: 15
clone size: many
V gene: TRBV20-1
CDR3 DNA: TGCAGTGCTACTATTTGGGGCACATCTAACTATGGCTACACCTTC
CDR3 protein: CSATIWGTSNYGYTF